Detailed here is one T cell receptor (beta chain). Its antigen remains unidentified. Generated by immunoSEQ multiplex PCR, the TCRdb table keeps only in-frame clones and is missing some. The sample holds around 9,100 clones, roughly three quarters seen once. V shed 3 bases and J shed 8 bases, with 12 bases lying between them. The CDR3 consists of 14 residues. In germline, CDR1 is SGHRS, CDR2 YFSETQ. The data were taken from a study of immune cell composition in non-small cell lung cancer. Overall study findings and caveats: Smoking pack-years did not significantly correlate with tumour TCR-beta clonality. Tumour-associated clones >0.5% occurred in roughly 30% of adenocarcinomas, approximately 79% of squamous. Tumour-reactive clones were not shown to match dominant in vivo tumour clones.

The specimen was lung tumor tissue. The chain has TRBV5-1 and TRBJ1-6, with D unresolved. The sequence was obtained from a human donor with non-small cell lung cancer. The CDR3 bases are TGCGCCAGCAGCTCCTTAAATACGGATTCACCCCTCCACTTT. It encodes CASSSLNTDSPLHF.